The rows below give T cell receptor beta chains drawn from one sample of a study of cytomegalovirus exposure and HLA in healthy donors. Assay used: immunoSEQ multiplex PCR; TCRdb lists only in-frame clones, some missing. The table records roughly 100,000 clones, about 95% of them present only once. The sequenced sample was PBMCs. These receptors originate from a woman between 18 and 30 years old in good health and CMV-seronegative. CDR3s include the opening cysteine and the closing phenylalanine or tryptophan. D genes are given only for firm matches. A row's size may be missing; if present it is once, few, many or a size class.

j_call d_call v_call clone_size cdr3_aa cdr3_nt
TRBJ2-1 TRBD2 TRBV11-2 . CASSFPGTGREQFF TGTGCCAGCAGCTTCCCGGGAACCGGGAGGGAGCAGTTCTTC
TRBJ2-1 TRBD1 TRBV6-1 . CASSEPGQEFNEQFF TGTGCCAGCAGTGAACCGGGACAGGAGTTCAATGAGCAGTTCTTC
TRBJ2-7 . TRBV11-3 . CASNHRGVGYEQYF TGTGCCAGCAACCACCGCGGGGTTGGCTACGAGCAGTACTTC
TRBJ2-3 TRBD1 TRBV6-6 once CAVRDRFTDTQYF TGTGCCGTCCGGGACAGGTTCACAGATACGCAGTATTTT
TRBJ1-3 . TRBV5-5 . CASSLIRDSIHSGNTIYF TGTGCCAGCAGCTTGATCCGAGACTCTATTCACTCTGGAAACACCATATATTTT
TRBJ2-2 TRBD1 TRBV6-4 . CASSETGGAGELFF TGTGCCAGCAGTGAGACAGGGGGCGCCGGGGAGCTGTTTTTT
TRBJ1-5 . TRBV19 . CASSMGRDGNQPQHF TGTGCCAGTAGTATGGGTCGGGATGGCAATCAGCCCCAGCATTTT
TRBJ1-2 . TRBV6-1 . CASTGGIYGYTF TGTGCCAGCACTGGGGGCATCTATGGCTACACCTTC
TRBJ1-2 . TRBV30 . CAWGEAGEANYGYTF TGTGCCTGGGGGGAGGCGGGGGAAGCTAACTATGGCTACACCTTC
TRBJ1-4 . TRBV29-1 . CSVAERVPGEKLFF TGCAGCGTTGCAGAGAGAGTCCCGGGGGAAAAACTGTTTTTT
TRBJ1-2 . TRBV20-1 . CSAGDFYGYTF TGCAGTGCCGGGGACTTCTATGGCTACACCTTC
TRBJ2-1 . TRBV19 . CASSIRRSGGNEQFF TGTGCCAGTAGTATCCGGCGGTCGGGCGGGAATGAGCAGTTCTTC
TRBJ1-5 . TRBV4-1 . CASGRGWGNQPQHF TGCGCCAGCGGGCGGGGATGGGGCAATCAGCCCCAGCATTTT
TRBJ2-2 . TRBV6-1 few CASHRLGETGELFF TGTGCCAGCCACCGTTTGGGCGAAACCGGGGAGCTGTTTTTT
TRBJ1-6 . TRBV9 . CASSAPGVALHF TGTGCCAGCAGCGCCCCCGGGGTGGCCCTCCACTTT
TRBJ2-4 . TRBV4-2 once CASSQEQGKNIQYF TGTGCCAGCAGCCAAGAACAGGGAAAAAACATTCAGTACTTC
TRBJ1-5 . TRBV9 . CASSGSGSNQPQHF TGTGCCAGCAGCGGGTCAGGGAGCAATCAGCCCCAGCATTTT
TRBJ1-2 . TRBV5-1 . CASSLVGVSGYTF TGCGCCAGCAGCTTGGTGGGAGTTAGCGGCTACACCTTC
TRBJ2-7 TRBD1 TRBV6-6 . CASMTGTYEQYF TGTGCCAGCATGACAGGGACCTACGAGCAGTACTTC
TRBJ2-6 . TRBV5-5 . CASSLASSGANVLTF TGTGCCAGCAGCTTGGCCAGCTCTGGGGCCAACGTCCTGACTTTC
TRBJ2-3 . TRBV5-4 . CASSPGGLGDTQYF TGTGCCAGCAGCCCCGGGGGTCTGGGCGATACGCAGTATTTT
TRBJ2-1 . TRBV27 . CASSSLNSRYNEQFF TGTGCCAGCAGTTCCCTCAACTCTCGCTACAATGAGCAGTTCTTC
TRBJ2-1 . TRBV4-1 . CASSQVLRVKSSYNEQFF TGCGCCAGCAGCCAAGTCCTTCGGGTAAAAAGCTCCTACAATGAGCAGTTCTTC
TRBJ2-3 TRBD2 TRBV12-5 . CASGLGPSGTDTQYF TGTGCTAGTGGTTTGGGTCCTAGCGGGACAGATACGCAGTATTTT
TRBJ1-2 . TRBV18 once CASSPSRETVDYTF TGTGCCAGCTCACCGTCTCGGGAAACGGTAGACTACACCTTC
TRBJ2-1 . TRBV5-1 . CASSLTPSSYNEQFF TGCGCCAGCAGCTTGACACCTAGCTCCTACAATGAGCAGTTCTTC
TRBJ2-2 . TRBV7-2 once CASSFDGGTGELFF TGTGCCAGCAGCTTCGACGGGGGAACCGGGGAGCTGTTTTTT
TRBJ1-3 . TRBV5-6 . CASSFRDSGNTIYF TGTGCCAGCAGCTTCCGGGACTCTGGAAACACCATATATTTT
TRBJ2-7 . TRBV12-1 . CASSRPGQAYEQYF TGTGCCAGCAGCCGGCCGGGACAGGCCTACGAGCAGTACTTC
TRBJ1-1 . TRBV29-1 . CSVAGVMNTEAFF TGCAGCGTTGCGGGGGTAATGAACACTGAAGCTTTCTTT
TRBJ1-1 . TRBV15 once CATSRDREVTEAFF TGTGCCACCAGCAGAGACAGGGAGGTGACTGAAGCTTTCTTT
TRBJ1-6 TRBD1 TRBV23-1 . CASSWDLKQGNYNSPLHF TGCGCCAGCAGTTGGGATCTCAAACAGGGGAACTATAATTCACCCCTCCACTTT
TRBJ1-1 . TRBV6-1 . CASRGQSTNTEAFF TGTGCCAGCAGAGGACAGTCAACCAACACTGAAGCTTTCTTT
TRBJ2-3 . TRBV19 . CASSITTQLAFTQYF TGTGCCAGTAGTATAACTACCCAGCTAGCATTTACGCAGTATTTT
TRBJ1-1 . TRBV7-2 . CASSLYSEAFF TGTGCCAGCAGCTTATACAGTGAAGCTTTCTTT
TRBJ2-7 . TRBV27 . CASSPGYRYEQYF TGTGCCAGCAGCCCCGGTTATAGATACGAGCAGTACTTC
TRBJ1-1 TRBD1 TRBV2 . CASSVQGTGRVRNTEAFF TGTGCCAGCAGTGTACAGGGGACAGGCCGCGTAAGGAACACTGAAGCTTTCTTT
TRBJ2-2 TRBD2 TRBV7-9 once CASSSNPESGIAGELFF TGTGCCAGCAGCTCAAACCCAGAGAGCGGGATAGCCGGGGAGCTGTTTTTT
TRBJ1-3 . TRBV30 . CAWSPYWSSGNTIYF TGTGCCTGGAGCCCTTACTGGAGCTCTGGAAACACCATATATTTT
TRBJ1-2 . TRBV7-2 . CASSAYGGGSLTDGYTF TGTGCCAGCAGCGCATACGGGGGGGGCTCCTTAACCGATGGCTACACCTTC
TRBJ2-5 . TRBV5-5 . CASSLGGGRDGTQYF TGTGCCAGCAGCTTGGGTGGGGGCAGGGACGGGACCCAGTACTTC
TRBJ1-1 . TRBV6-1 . CASSENAGLNTEAFF TGTGCCAGCAGTGAAAATGCGGGGCTGAACACTGAAGCTTTCTTT
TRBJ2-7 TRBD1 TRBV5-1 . CASSLGDRGEQYF TGCGCCAGCAGCTTGGGGGACAGGGGGGAGCAGTACTTC
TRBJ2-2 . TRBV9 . CASSVVEGTGELFF TGTGCCAGCAGCGTCGTGGAGGGCACCGGGGAGCTGTTTTTT
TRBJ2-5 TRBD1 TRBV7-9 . CASSLTGGETQYF TGTGCCAGCAGCCTAACAGGGGGAGAGACCCAGTACTTC
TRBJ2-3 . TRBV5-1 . CASSSQIASTDTQYF TGCGCCAGCAGCTCCCAGATTGCTAGCACAGATACGCAGTATTTT
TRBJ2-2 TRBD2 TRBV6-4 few CASSETSGNTGELFF TGTGCCAGCAGTGAAACTAGCGGGAACACCGGGGAGCTGTTTTTT
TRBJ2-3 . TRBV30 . CAWADGTDTQYF TGTGCCTGGGCTGACGGGACAGATACGCAGTATTTT
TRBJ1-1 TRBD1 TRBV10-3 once CAITEQGSNTEAFF TGTGCCATCACTGAACAGGGGTCGAACACTGAAGCTTTCTTT
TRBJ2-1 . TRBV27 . CASSLLARAYEQFF TGTGCCAGCAGTTTACTGGCCCGAGCGTATGAGCAGTTCTTC
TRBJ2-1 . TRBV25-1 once CASSEAGRGRLEQFF TGTGCCAGCAGTGAGGCGGGACGAGGCCGTCTTGAGCAGTTCTTC
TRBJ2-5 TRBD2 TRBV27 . CASSTGLAFSETQYF TGTGCCAGCAGTACGGGACTAGCGTTTTCAGAGACCCAGTACTTC
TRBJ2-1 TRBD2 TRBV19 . CASSPRTSGDNEQFF TGTGCCAGTAGTCCCCGAACTAGCGGCGACAATGAGCAGTTCTTC